The 14 T cell receptor beta chains below were found in one sample sequenced in a study of T cells expressing NK-cell markers. Reprocessing the 5' RACE reads, TCRdb reports a single entry for every CDR3 protein and omits DNA. The sample spans some 460,000 distinct CDR3 sequences; the ten largest clones claim 1.4% to 1.5%. The sequenced sample consisted of blood T cells: a sorted CD56 or NKG2C T cell subset, CD4+ or CD8+ T cells, or bulk PBMC T cells (not recorded which). Receptor source: a woman in her 50s in good health.

The CDR3 loop is CASSQRSSGSSYEQYF. The chain uses TRBV4-1 and TRBJ2-7. CDR1 is MGHRA and CDR2 is YSYEKL in the germline V gene. The CDR3 extends over 16 amino acids.

The rearrangement uses TRBV5-1 and TRBJ2-5. The CDR3 sequence is 14 residues long. Looked up from germline, CDR1 is SGHRS and CDR2 is YFSETQ. The CDR3 reads CASSLKWGRETQYF.

The chain joins TRBV20-1 to TRBJ2-4; TCRdb's D gene call, TRBD2, goes unchecked for lack of DNA. The germline CDR1 and CDR2 sequences are DFQATT and SNEGSKA (reference sequence). The CDR3 has 14 amino acids. This CDR3 reads CSADPLAAKNIQYF.

The chain is built from TRBV5-1 and TRBJ1-1; the D call from TCRdb, TRBD1, cannot be confirmed without DNA. Germline V gene sequence: CDR1 SGHRS, CDR2 YFSETQ. The length of the CDR3 is 15 residues. CDR3 sequence reads: CASSLAGQGWTEAFF.

The chain combines TRBV28 with TRBJ2-7; the TCRdb call, TRBD1, lacks DNA for checking. The germline V gene encodes CDR1 MDHEN and CDR2 SYDVKM. The CDR3 contains 15 residues. The chain's CDR3 is CASSLGGQGASEQYF.

J is TRBJ2-3 and V is TRBV7-9; the D gene TCRdb calls, TRBD2, cannot be checked with no DNA. The CDR3 contains 16 residues. Per germline, CDR1 SEHNR and CDR2 FQNEAQ (reference sequence). The CDR3 sequence is CASSLLVAGATDTQYF.

This chain uses TRBV12-3 or TRBV12-4 with TRBJ2-1; the D call from TCRdb, TRBD1, cannot be confirmed without DNA. The CDR3 loop spans 13 amino acids. CDR3 protein: CASSFPQANEQFF.

V and J are TRBV27 and TRBJ2-3; TCRdb picks TRBD2, but there is no DNA to check that call. The CDR3 contains 16 residues. Germline CDR1 MNHEY, CDR2 SMNVEV (reference sequence). CDR3 in amino acids: CASSLGTSIYTDTQYF.

The V and J genes are TRBV3-1 and TRBJ2-2. CDR3 length: 13 residues. Germline-derived CDR1 and CDR2 are LGHDT and YNNKEL (reference sequence). The CDR3 sequence: CASSLRRFRELFF. Based on the CDR3 plus reference TRBV3-1 and TRBJ2-2, the full variable domain is DTAVSQTPKYLVTQMGNDKSIKCEQNLGHDTMYWYKQDSKKFLKIMFSYNNKELIINETVPNRFSPKSPDKAHLNLHINSLELGDSAVYFCASSLRRFRELFFGEGSRLTVL.

This chain connects TRBV30 to TRBJ2-3; the TCRdb D gene call, TRBD1, has no DNA to confirm it. Per germline, CDR1 GTSNPN and CDR2 SVGIG (reference sequence). The CDR3 extends over 16 amino acids. CDR3: CAWSARTGAYTDTQYF.

The rearrangement links TRBV29-1 to TRBJ2-4; TCRdb proposes TRBD1, but this gene call is untestable without DNA. CDR3 size: 14 residues. The germline V gene has CDR1 SQVTM and CDR2 ANQGSEA. The CDR3: CSAWTLKGKNIQYF.

The chain carries TRBV3-1 and TRBJ1-1; TCRdb reports TRBD1, a call that lacks DNA to check it against. Germline V gives CDR1 LGHDT, CDR2 YNNKEL (reference sequence). This CDR3 comprises 15 residues. CDR3 region: CASSQEPIGGTEAFF.

The chain employs TRBV20-1 and TRBJ2-5. Germline assignment: CDR1 DFQATT and CDR2 SNEGSKA (reference sequence). CDR3 length: 13 residues. CDR3 protein: CSARDRSGETQYF.

V gene TRBV12-3 or TRBV12-4 combines with J gene TRBJ2-7; TCRdb selects TRBD1, and the lack of DNA leaves this call unchecked. This CDR3 has 14 residues. The CDR3 region is CASKLRRGLEEQYF.